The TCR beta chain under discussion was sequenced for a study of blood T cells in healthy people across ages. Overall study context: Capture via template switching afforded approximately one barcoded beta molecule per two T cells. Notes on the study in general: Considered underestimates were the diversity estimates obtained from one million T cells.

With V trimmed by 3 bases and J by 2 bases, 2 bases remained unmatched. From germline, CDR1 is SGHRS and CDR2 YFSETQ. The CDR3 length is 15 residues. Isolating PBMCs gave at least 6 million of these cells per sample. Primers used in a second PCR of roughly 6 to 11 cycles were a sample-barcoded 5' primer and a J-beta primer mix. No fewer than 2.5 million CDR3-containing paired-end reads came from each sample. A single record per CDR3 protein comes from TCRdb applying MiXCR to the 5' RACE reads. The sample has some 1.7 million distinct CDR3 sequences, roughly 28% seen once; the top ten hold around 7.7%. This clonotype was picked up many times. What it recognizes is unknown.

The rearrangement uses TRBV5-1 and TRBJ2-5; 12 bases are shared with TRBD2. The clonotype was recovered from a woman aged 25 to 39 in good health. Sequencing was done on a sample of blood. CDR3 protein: CASSSTSGGQETQYF. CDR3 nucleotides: TGCGCCAGCAGCTCGACTAGCGGGGGTCAAGAGACCCAGTACTTC.